This TCR beta chain comes out of a study of spatial heterogeneity in lung cancer. The CDR3 has 13 residues. The germline gives CDR1 SEHNR, CDR2 FQNEAQ (reference sequence). Unmatched junction bases numbered 3, after V lost 1 base and J lost 10 bases. This clonotype is deemed medium-sized (0.01 to 0.1%). Its antigen remains unknown. Findings and limits, study-wide: Mutation tallies in tumors tracked expanded intratumoral alpha and beta TCR counts.

TCRdb processed the 5' RACE reads anew with MiXCR; each CDR3 protein has one entry. The table has a few thousand distinct CDR3 sequences, 11% seen once. Time point in this sample: sample taken at primary tumor resection. V and J are TRBV7-9 and TRBJ2-1; TRBD2 agrees at 8 bases. This TCR came from a male donor with early-stage non-small cell lung cancer. Here the sequenced sample was lung tumor tissue, taken at surgery. The CDR3 sequence is CASSLVAGYEQFF. CDR3 in DNA: TGTGCCAGCAGCTTAGTAGCGGGGTACGAGCAGTTCTTC.